The rows below give T cell receptor beta chains drawn from one sample of a study of T cells in Graves' hyperthyroidism and ophthalmopathy. TCRdb re-called the multiplex PCR reads with MiXCR, one entry per CDR3 protein. In the table there are some 500,000 distinct CDR3 sequences, over 13% of which are singletons. The sample comprised blood. These receptors all stem from a young woman with Graves' hyperthyroidism. CDR3s leave out the opening cysteine and the closing phenylalanine or tryptophan.

v_call,cdr3_aa
TRBV6-1,ASSYGRDYDTDTQY
TRBV18,ASSPPLLTGFNYGYT
TRBV9,ASNRNRGTDTQY
TRBV6-1,ASKTGDTQY
TRBV6-1,AIGATGGTDTQY
TRBV12-3/TRBV12-4,ASSLGDRFNQPQH
TRBV20-1,SATSAGGSYEQY
TRBV7-9,ASSRQNLNTEAF
TRBV12-3/TRBV12-4,ASSFLGENQPQH
TRBV6-1,ASSGAGTEAF
TRBV12-3/TRBV12-4,ASSSGPREGYT
TRBV11-3,ASSLGAGPGFNEQF
TRBV19,ASSLDRADNEKLF
TRBV13,ASSRFEAYYEQY
TRBV20-1,SASLADLTGELF